These T cell receptor beta chains were read from a single sample in a study of blood T cells in healthy people across ages. TCRdb analysed the 5' RACE reads with MiXCR anew, one entry per CDR3 protein. The sample includes about 1.6 million distinct CDR3 sequences, around 35% of them seen just once. Input material: blood. Receptors were obtained from a woman aged 30 to 39 in good health. Each CDR3 is given with its conserved first and last residue. The order of the fields is D gene, V gene, J gene, clone size, CDR3 DNA, CDR3 protein. D genes are given only for firm matches. Clone size is stated in some rows and not others, as once, few, many or a class when expanded.

TRBD1	TRBV29-1	TRBJ2-7	NA	TGCAGCGCTTACACCGGGACAGGGAAGGACTTCGAGCAGTACTTC	CSAYTGTGKDFEQYF
NA	TRBV9	TRBJ1-2	NA	TGTGCCAGCAGCGTAGGATCCGGAGGGGGGCGCGGCTATGGCTACACCTTC	CASSVGSGGGRGYGYTF
TRBD2	TRBV28	TRBJ2-5	NA	TGTGCCAGCAGTTTCCGGGGGGCGGGAGGATTAGAGGAGACCCAGTACTTC	CASSFRGAGGLEETQYF
NA	TRBV29-1	TRBJ2-1	many	TGCAGCGTTGCTGCCCGGGATCATGTCAATGAGCAGTTCTTC	CSVAARDHVNEQFF
TRBD1	TRBV9	TRBJ2-2	NA	TGTGCCAGCAGCAGTCCCGGGACAGGGATCGGGGAGCTGTTTTTT	CASSSPGTGIGELFF
NA	TRBV2	TRBJ2-6	NA	TGTGCCGCACAACTAGCCTCTGGGGCCAACGTCCTGACTTTC	CAAQLASGANVLTF
TRBD2	TRBV15	TRBJ2-1	NA	TGTGCCACCAGCAGAGGAACTAGCGGGGCTAGCAATGAGCAGTTCTTC	CATSRGTSGASNEQFF
NA	TRBV3-1	TRBJ1-1	few	TGTGCCAGCAGCCAAGAAAACATGGCTGAAGCTTTCTTT	CASSQENMAEAFF
TRBD1	TRBV9	TRBJ2-6	NA	TGTGCCAGCAGCCCCCGACAGGGGTTCTCTGGGGCCAACGTCCTGACTTTC	CASSPRQGFSGANVLTF
TRBD1	TRBV5-1	TRBJ2-7	NA	TGCGCCTGCAGCCACGGACAGGCCTACGAGCAGTACTTC	CACSHGQAYEQYF